This entry features one T cell receptor beta chain sequence. Its antigen is unknown. This entry belongs to a study of shared clonotypes between healthy human individuals. General study findings and limits: The small donor group covered limited genetic and exposure diversity. Shared clonotypes across all four donors exceeded non-shared ones in generation probability.

There are 11 residues in the CDR3. V dropped 5 bases and J dropped 6 bases, with 10 bases sitting between them. Per the germline V gene, CDR1 is DFQATT and CDR2 is SNEGSKA (reference sequence). The genomic DNA of each subset was split evenly across several immunoSEQ plates. Here immunoSEQ multiplex PCR was the method, and the copy in TCRdb shows in-frame clones only, minus some. The repertoire holds about 1.1 million clones, with approximately 80% as singletons. Source material: memory CD4+ T cells from PBMCs. Subset here: CD45RA-negative fraction. This clonotype originated in a man between 18 and 29 years old in good health. Some clones in this sample may be carry-over from other donors' samples. The J gene is TRBJ1-2, the V gene TRBV20-1; the D gene is possibly TRBD1 (6 bases). The CDR3 nucleotides are TGCAGTGCTCAGGACAGAGATGGCTACACCTTC. Protein product: CSAQDRDGYTF.